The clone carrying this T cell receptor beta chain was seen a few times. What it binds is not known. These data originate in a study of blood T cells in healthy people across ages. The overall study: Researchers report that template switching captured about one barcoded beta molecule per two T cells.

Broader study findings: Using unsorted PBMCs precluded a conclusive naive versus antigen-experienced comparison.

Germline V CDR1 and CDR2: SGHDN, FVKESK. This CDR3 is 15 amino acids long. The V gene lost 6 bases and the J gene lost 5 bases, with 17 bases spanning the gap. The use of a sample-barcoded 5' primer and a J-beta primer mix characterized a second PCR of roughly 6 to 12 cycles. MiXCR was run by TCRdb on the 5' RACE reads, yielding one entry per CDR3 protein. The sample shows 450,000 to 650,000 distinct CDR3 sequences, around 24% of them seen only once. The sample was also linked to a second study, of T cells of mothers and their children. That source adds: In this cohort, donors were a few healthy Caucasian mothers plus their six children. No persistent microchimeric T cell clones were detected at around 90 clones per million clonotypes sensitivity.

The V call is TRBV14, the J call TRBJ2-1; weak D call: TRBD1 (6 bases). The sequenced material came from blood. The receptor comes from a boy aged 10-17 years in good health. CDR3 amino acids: CASSGDIPDHNEQFF. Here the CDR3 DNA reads TGTGCCAGCAGTGGGGACATACCTGACCACAATGAGCAGTTCTTC. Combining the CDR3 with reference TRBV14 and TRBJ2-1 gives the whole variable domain EAGVTQFPSHSVIEKGQTVTLRCDPISGHDNLYWYRRVMGKEIKFLLHFVKESKQDESGMPNNRFLAERTGGTYSTLKVQPAELEDSGVYFCASSGDIPDHNEQFFGPGTRLTVL.